This TCR beta chain was captured by sequencing in a study of blood T cell repertoires in COVID-19. Those enrolled, adults aged about 18 to 89 years, came from around 24 US areas. Each participant's cohort was designated according to participant-reported clinical history. The CDR3 has 15 residues. Germline values: CDR1 SNHLY, CDR2 FYNNEI. V shed 5 bases, J shed 7 bases, and the junction held 9 bases outside the gene matches. Sequenced by immunoSEQ multiplex PCR; TCRdb stores in-frame clones only, minus some. The sample yields about 200,000 clones, about 86% seen once. This chain links TRBV2 with TRBJ1-5, with 9 positions matching TRBD1. Sequencing input: PBMCs or T cells enriched from blood (not recorded which). The receptor was derived from a middle-aged woman with acute COVID-19. CDR3 DNA: TGTGCCAGCAGTCAACAGGGGGCGGGTTTGCAGCCCCAGCATTTT. This codes for CASSQQGAGLQPQHF.